The 9 T cell receptor beta chains below were found in one sample sequenced in a study of T cells after yellow fever vaccination. TCRdb reanalysed the 5' RACE reads using MiXCR and keeps one entry per CDR3 protein. In the table there are approximately 150,000 distinct CDR3 sequences, approximately 6.2% of which are singletons. The material was CD4+ T cells sorted from PBMCs, obtained on the day of the first yellow fever vaccination. The receptors were sampled from a young man who received the YFV17D yellow fever vaccine.

This clonotype came up a few times. The chain joins TRBV20-1 to TRBJ2-2; perhaps D is TRBD1 or TRBD2 (6 bases each). The CDR3 is 13 residues long. The V and J ends lost 3 bases and 5 bases respectively, with 10 bases between them. CDR1 is DFQATT, CDR2 SNEGSKA, per germline (reference sequence). The DNA for the CDR3 is TGCAGTGCTAGTACAGGGAGGACCGGGGAGCTGTTTTTT. It specifies CSASTGRTGELFF.

This clonotype was found once. Possible read error: a much larger clone is one base away. The gene calls are TRBV7-2 and TRBJ1-4; TRBD1 might be the D (6 bases). The length of the CDR3 is 13 residues. V was clipped by 7 bases and J by 6 bases, with 12 bases between them. Germline-derived CDR1 and CDR2 are SGHTA and FQGNSA. The CDR3 DNA follows: TGTGCCAGCAAAATGGGGGCCTATGAAAAACTGTTTTTT. Its protein is CASKMGAYEKLFF.

This clonotype occurred many times. V is TRBV7-3 and J is TRBJ2-5; 7 bases agree with TRBD2. This CDR3 is built from 15 residues. CDR1 SGHTA and CDR2 FQGTGA come from the germline V gene. V shed 4 bases and J 5 bases; nucleotides not matched to a gene: 10. The CDR3 spells CASSSASSGAETQYF. The CDR3 DNA reads as TGTGCCAGCAGCTCCGCCTCTAGCGGTGCGGAGACCCAGTACTTC.

The chain recombines TRBV20-1 with TRBJ1-1; TRBD1 agrees at 7 bases. Germline trimming cut 3 bases from V and 0 bases from J; bases unmatched to any gene: 10. CDR3 length: 16 amino acids. Germline V lookup: CDR1 DFQATT, CDR2 SNEGSKA (reference sequence). The CDR3 coding sequence is TGCAGTGCTAGGTCATCAGGGGGGCCCGTGAACACTGAAGCTTTCTTT. Protein product: CSARSSGGPVNTEAFF.

The chain uses TRBV6-5 and TRBJ2-1; 10 nucleotides match TRBD1. The CDR3 spans 16 residues. Per the germline V gene, CDR1 is MNHEY and CDR2 is SVGAGI. Unmatched junction bases numbered 8, after V lost 4 bases and J lost 5 bases. CDR3 in amino acids: CASSSSGTGEHNEQFF. In DNA, the CDR3 is TGTGCCAGCAGTTCTTCCGGGACAGGGGAGCACAATGAGCAGTTCTTC.

This clonotype was detected a few times. V and J are TRBV18 and TRBJ2-1; the D gene is possibly TRBD1 (6 bases). The germline gives CDR1 KGHSH, CDR2 LQKENI. CDR3 size: 15 residues. V was pared by 6 bases and J by 4 bases, with 16 bases between. The chain's CDR3 is CASSSLGARYNEQFF. The CDR3 DNA is TGTGCCAGCTCCTCACTGGGGGCGCGATACAATGAGCAGTTCTTC.

The V and J genes are TRBV7-6 and TRBJ2-2; no clear D. Germline-derived CDR1 and CDR2 are SGHVS and FNYEAQ. V lost 5 bases, J lost 0 bases, and 16 bases lay in between. The CDR3 loop spans 17 amino acids. CDR3 DNA sequence: TGTGCCAGCAGCCTTTCGGTCGGCAGGACGAACACCGGGGAGCTGTTTTTT. As protein: CASSLSVGRTNTGELFF.

In this sample, this clonotype turned up many times. The rearrangement links TRBV5-1 to TRBJ1-1, with D possibly matching TRBD1 (6 bases). V was shortened by 0 bases and J by 1 base, with 13 bases between the two germline ends. The CDR3 is made up of 16 amino acids. Germline V lookup: CDR1 SGHRS, CDR2 YFSETQ. CDR3 amino acids: CASSLGTDKTNTEAFF. The CDR3 DNA sequence: TGCGCCAGCAGCTTGGGGACAGATAAAACGAACACTGAAGCTTTCTTT.

This clonotype has at least ten counts. J is TRBJ2-4 and V is TRBV3-1; D unclear. Per the germline V gene, CDR1 is LGHDT and CDR2 is YNNKEL (reference sequence). Deletions cut 1 base from V and 1 base from J, with 8 bases between. The CDR3 is made up of 15 amino acids. Here the CDR3 reads CASSQATPAKNIQYF. For the CDR3, the DNA is TGTGCCAGCAGCCAAGCAACACCTGCCAAAAACATTCAGTACTTC.